These 29 T cell receptor beta chains came from one sample sequenced in a study of blood T cell repertoires in COVID-19. Assay used: immunoSEQ multiplex PCR; TCRdb lists only in-frame clones, some missing. This repertoire shows about 210,000 clones, roughly 84% found once; its top ten account for 7% to 7.5%. Sequenced input: PBMCs or T cells enriched from blood (not recorded which). The receptors come from a young man in a cohort exposed to, infected with or recovered from COVID-19 (not recorded which).

This clone was observed once. CDR3 sequence: CASSYGSTQYF. In DNA form, the CDR3 reads TGTGCCAGCAGCTATGGCAGTACGCAGTATTTT. This chain links TRBV7-2 with TRBJ2-3; D is unresolved. CDR3 length: 11 residues. Germline assignment: CDR1 SGHTA and CDR2 FQGNSA. V lost 4 bases, J lost 8 bases, and 7 bases lay in between.

The chain employs TRBV7-3 and TRBJ2-2; the match to TRBD1 covers 9 bases. Germline CDR1 reads SGHTA; CDR2 reads FQGTGA. J lost 5 bases, V lost 3 bases, and 4 bases had no gene match. The CDR3 consists of 15 residues. CDR3: CASSFTGGATGELFF. CDR3 in DNA: TGTGCCAGCAGCTTTACAGGGGGCGCGACCGGGGAGCTGTTTTTT.

J is TRBJ2-7 and V is TRBV28; TRBD1 matches at 7 bases. The CDR3 loop spans 11 amino acids. Germline V gene sequence: CDR1 MDHEN, CDR2 SYDVKM. Trimming took 9 bases from V and 3 from J; bases not matched to a gene: 2. The CDR3 nucleotides are TGTGCCAGTCGGGACAGCTACGAGCAGTACTTC. It specifies CASRDSYEQYF.

The J gene is TRBJ2-7, the V gene TRBV7-6, with D hard to call. V lost 1 base, J lost 2 bases, and 6 bases lay in between. Looked up from germline, CDR1 is SGHVS and CDR2 is FNYEAQ. This CDR3 has 13 amino acids. Here the CDR3 reads CASSLGGTYEQYF. The CDR3 nucleotides read TGTGCCAGCAGCTTAGGCGGTACCTACGAGCAGTACTTC.

The V gene is TRBV5-1, the J gene TRBJ1-3; D gene unclear. CDR3 length: 16 amino acids. Looked up from germline, CDR1 is SGHRS and CDR2 is YFSETQ. Trimming left V 0 bases short and J 0 bases short, with 10 bases between. CDR3 protein: CASSLVAHDSGNTIYF. The CDR3 coding sequence is TGCGCCAGCAGCTTGGTAGCCCACGACTCTGGAAACACCATATATTTT.

The CDR3, as DNA: TGTGCCAGCAGCCAACCCCTAGGGGGAGAGACCCAGTACTTC. Amino acids: CASSQPLGGETQYF. The chain links TRBV3-1 (or the pseudogene TRBV3-2) to TRBJ2-5; possibly TRBD1 for D (6 bases). The V gene's germline CDR1 is LGHDT and CDR2 YNNKEL (reference sequence). The CDR3 consists of 14 residues. V was shortened by 2 bases and J by 4 bases, with 11 bases between the two germline ends.

The chain joins TRBV5-3 to TRBJ1-2; a possible D gene is TRBD1 (5 bases). TRBV5-3 is assigned to the ORF class and has an uncertain function. Between the trimmed V and J ends, which lost 2 bases and 1 base, there was a span of 12 bases. CDR3 size: 15 residues. The CDR3 protein is CARSFRQLFNYGYTF. The DNA for the CDR3 is TGTGCCAGAAGCTTTCGACAGCTTTTTAACTATGGCTACACCTTC.

This chain connects TRBV9 to TRBJ2-3; perhaps TRBD2 as D (6 bases). Trimming took off 1 base at V and 4 bases at J, with 13 bases between the two ends. The CDR3 totals 15 residues. Germline CDR1 is SGDLS and CDR2 is YYNGEE. Here the CDR3 DNA reads TGTGCCAGCAGCGTACACGGGGGAGAGGCAGATACGCAGTATTTT. Translated: CASSVHGGEADTQYF.

This clone occurred once. The chain links TRBV28 to TRBJ2-1, with 8 positions matching TRBD2. Trimming at V came to 3 bases and at J to 13 bases, leaving 11 bases not matched to a gene. The CDR3 is 14 amino acids. Germline CDR1 MDHEN, CDR2 SYDVKM. The CDR3 protein is CASSFVSPGGVQFF. CDR3 DNA: TGTGCCAGCAGTTTTGTGAGCCCGGGGGGGGTTCAGTTCTTC.

This chain connects TRBV5-4 to TRBJ2-7; 10 bases are a match to TRBD2. The length of the CDR3 is 16 residues. Unmatched junction bases numbered 10, after V lost 4 bases and J lost 3 bases. Germline V gives CDR1 SGHNT, CDR2 YYREEE (reference sequence). CDR3 amino acids: CASSAQTSGNFYEQYF. Written as DNA, the CDR3 is TGTGCCAGCAGCGCCCAAACTAGCGGGAATTTCTACGAGCAGTACTTC.

The chain combines TRBV5-1 with TRBJ1-4, with a tentative D call TRBD1 (6 bases). Germline V gene lookup returns CDR1 SGHRS and CDR2 YFSETQ. This CDR3 has 14 residues. V was cut by 8 bases and J by 7 bases, with 18 bases left in between. CDR3 DNA sequence: TGCGCCAGTTCTACAGGGATGATAGGTGAAAAACTGTTTTTT. Residues: CASSTGMIGEKLFF.

The rearrangement links TRBV28 to TRBJ2-5, with TRBD1 matching 7 bases. J lost 4 bases, V lost 5 bases, and 10 bases had no gene match. Germline CDR1 and CDR2: MDHEN and SYDVKM. This CDR3 has 15 residues. CDR3 DNA: TGTGCCAGCAGTGCCCCGACAGGGTCGGGAGAGACCCAGTACTTC. Protein product: CASSAPTGSGETQYF.

In nucleotides, the CDR3 is TGTGCCAGCAGCCAAGAGGATGGCGCAGGGGACAGGGGCAATCAGCCCCAGCATTTT. Translating it yields CASSQEDGAGDRGNQPQHF. J is TRBJ1-5 and V is TRBV4-2; 9 positions agree with TRBD1. Per the germline V gene, CDR1 is LGHNA and CDR2 is YNFKEQ. The CDR3 loop spans 19 amino acids. The V segment lost 0 bases and the J segment 2 bases; nucleotides outside the gene matches: 11.

This clone turned up a few times. V and J are TRBV2 and TRBJ1-5; D might be TRBD1 (6 bases). The CDR3 runs 14 residues. The V gene's germline CDR1 is SNHLY and CDR2 FYNNEI. Trimming removed 8 bases at V and 4 bases at J, with 15 bases between. This chain's CDR3 is CASCRTGINQPQHF. The CDR3 nucleotides are TGTGCCAGCTGCCGAACAGGGATAAATCAGCCCCAGCATTTT.

This rearrangement joins TRBV4-2 to TRBJ2-7; the match to TRBD2 covers 7 bases. This CDR3 region has 18 residues. Germline trimming cut 0 bases from V and 2 bases from J; bases unmatched to any gene: 13. The germline CDR1 and CDR2 sequences are LGHNA and YNFKEQ. Written as DNA, the CDR3 is TGTGCCAGCAGCCAAGATCTTTGGGGGGGTTCTGACACCTACGAGCAGTACTTC. It yields the protein CASSQDLWGGSDTYEQYF.

In this sample, this clone turned up once. At the DNA level, this CDR3 is encoded by other sequences in the same sample as well. This chain links TRBV5-1 with TRBJ1-1; D is ambiguous. CDR3 size: 14 residues. Germline V lookup: CDR1 SGHRS, CDR2 YFSETQ. With 0 bases removed from V and 1 base from J, the gap between germline ends came to 7 bases. The chain's CDR3 is CASSLATANTEAFF. In DNA, the CDR3 is TGCGCCAGCAGCTTGGCCACAGCGAACACTGAAGCTTTCTTT.

The genes are TRBV19 and TRBJ1-2, with 9 bases fitting TRBD1. This CDR3 has 15 residues. J was trimmed by 8 bases and V by 0 bases; bases with no gene match: 7. Germline V gene data show CDR1 as LNHDA and CDR2 as SQIVND (reference sequence). CDR3 nucleotide sequence: TGTGCCAGTAGTATAGATCTAGGGACAGGGTCCGGCTACACCTTC. Protein sequence: CASSIDLGTGSGYTF.

CDR3: CASSQAWDRDYGYTF. The CDR3, as DNA: TGTGCCAGCAGCCAAGCGTGGGACAGAGACTATGGCTACACCTTC. This chain links TRBV14 with TRBJ1-2, with TRBD1 matching 7 bases. The germline V gene encodes CDR1 SGHDN and CDR2 FVKESK. V dropped 1 base and J dropped 3; count of bases not matched to a gene: 5. This CDR3 spans 15 amino acids.

The DNA for the CDR3 is TGTGCCAGCAGTTATATAGCGGGGCGGAGGAACACTGAAGCTTTCTTT. The encoded protein is CASSYIAGRRNTEAFF. The V and J genes are TRBV6-5 and TRBJ1-1; D is possibly TRBD1 (5 bases). This CDR3 is 16 amino acids long. V lost 3 bases and J 1 base, leaving 15 bases between the germline ends. Germline CDR1 MNHEY, CDR2 SVGAGI.

In this sample, this clone turned up a few times. V usage is TRBV24-1 and J usage is TRBJ1-2; D is perhaps TRBD1 (5 bases). Germline values: CDR1 KGHDR, CDR2 SFDVKD. The CDR3 is 12 amino acids. The ends were cut back, 6 bases at V and 7 bases at J, with 11 bases in the middle. The DNA of the CDR3 is TGTGCCACCAGTTTGGCAGGGCTTGGCTACACCTTC. Translated, it gives CATSLAGLGYTF.

The J gene is TRBJ2-7, the V gene TRBV6-5, with D tentatively TRBD1 (7 bases). Looked up from germline, CDR1 is MNHEY and CDR2 is SVGAGI. The CDR3 is made up of 15 amino acids. Trimming took off 8 bases at V and 2 bases at J, with 19 bases between the two ends. The CDR3 reads CASYPDPGGTYEQYF. The CDR3 region has the DNA TGTGCCAGCTACCCCGACCCAGGGGGGACCTACGAGCAGTACTTC.

This rearrangement joins TRBV24-1 to TRBJ1-4; D unresolved. CDR1 KGHDR and CDR2 SFDVKD come from the germline V gene. Trimming took 5 bases from V and 11 from J, leaving 17 bases between them. The CDR3 has 14 residues. CDR3 loop: CATSAPPAGSKLFF. The CDR3, as DNA: TGTGCCACCAGTGCCCCCCCGGCCGGGTCTAAACTGTTTTTT.

The chain recombines TRBV19 with TRBJ1-2; tentatively, D is TRBD1 (6 bases). Germline assignment: CDR1 LNHDA and CDR2 SQIVND (reference sequence). This CDR3 has 14 amino acids. The V end was cut by 3 bases, the J end by 3 bases, with 11 bases between. The CDR3: CASSINRADYGYTF. DNA for the CDR3: TGTGCCAGTAGTATCAACAGGGCGGACTATGGCTACACCTTC.

V and J are TRBV7-8 and TRBJ1-5; TRBD1 aligns across 7 bases. Losses at the gene ends were 5 bases for V and 7 bases for J; bases not matched to a gene: 8. The V gene's germline CDR1 is SGHVS and CDR2 FQNEAQ. CDR3 length: 14 residues. The CDR3 here is CASSTRQGEQPQHF. CDR3 DNA: TGTGCCAGCAGCACACGACAGGGAGAACAGCCCCAGCATTTT.

J is TRBJ2-7 and V is TRBV9; 11 bases line up with TRBD2. J lost 1 base, V lost 3 bases, and 3 bases had no gene match. CDR1 and CDR2 (germline): SGDLS, YYNGEE. The CDR3 has 15 residues. This CDR3 is CASSAGLAESYEQYF. In DNA form, the CDR3 reads TGTGCCAGCAGCGCGGGACTAGCGGAGTCCTACGAGCAGTACTTC. Full variable domain (remainder filled in from reference TRBV9 and TRBJ2-7): DSGVTQTPKHLITATGQRVTLRCSPRSGDLSVYWYQQSLDQGLQFLIQYYNGEERAKGNILERFSAQQFPDLHSELNLSSLELGDSALYFCASSAGLAESYEQYFGPGTRLTVT.

The chain joins TRBV5-1 to TRBJ2-2, with TRBD1 as a possible D gene (5 bases). Germline lookup yields CDR1 SGHRS and CDR2 YFSETQ. This CDR3 has 16 amino acids. Trimming stripped 3 bases from V and 6 bases from J, with 18 bases between. CDR3 coding DNA: TGCGCCAGCAGCTCCGCGCCAGGGAAGGCCGCCGGGGAGCTGTTTTTT. This gives the protein CASSSAPGKAAGELFF.

V gene TRBV6-1 combines with J gene TRBJ2-7; tentative D call: TRBD2 (5 bases). CDR3 size: 14 residues. The V and J ends lost 0 bases and 9 bases respectively, with 15 bases between them. Germline loops: CDR1 MNHNS, CDR2 SASEGT. CDR3 sequence reads: CASSEALTERGQYF. The DNA of the CDR3 is TGTGCCAGCAGTGAAGCGCTTACAGAACGGGGGCAGTACTTC.

The V and J genes are TRBV9 and TRBJ1-2; D might be TRBD1 (5 bases). This CDR3 spans 14 amino acids. V gave up 3 bases and J gave up 4 bases, with 13 bases separating them. The germline gives CDR1 SGDLS, CDR2 YYNGEE. CDR3 sequence reads: CASSAAGVGYGYTF. CDR3 bases: TGTGCCAGCAGCGCCGCGGGGGTAGGCTATGGCTACACCTTC. Full variable domain (outside the CDR3, taken from reference TRBV9 and TRBJ1-2): DSGVTQTPKHLITATGQRVTLRCSPRSGDLSVYWYQQSLDQGLQFLIQYYNGEERAKGNILERFSAQQFPDLHSELNLSSLELGDSALYFCASSAAGVGYGYTFGSGTRLTVV.

The chain couples TRBV9 to TRBJ1-5; D remains ambiguous. Germline assignment: CDR1 SGDLS and CDR2 YYNGEE. With 2 bases removed from V and 6 bases from J, the gap between germline ends came to 12 bases. This CDR3 is built from 14 residues. CDR3 DNA: TGTGCCAGCAGCGTGGAACCATCGGGTCAGCCCCAGCATTTT. Its translation: CASSVEPSGQPQHF.